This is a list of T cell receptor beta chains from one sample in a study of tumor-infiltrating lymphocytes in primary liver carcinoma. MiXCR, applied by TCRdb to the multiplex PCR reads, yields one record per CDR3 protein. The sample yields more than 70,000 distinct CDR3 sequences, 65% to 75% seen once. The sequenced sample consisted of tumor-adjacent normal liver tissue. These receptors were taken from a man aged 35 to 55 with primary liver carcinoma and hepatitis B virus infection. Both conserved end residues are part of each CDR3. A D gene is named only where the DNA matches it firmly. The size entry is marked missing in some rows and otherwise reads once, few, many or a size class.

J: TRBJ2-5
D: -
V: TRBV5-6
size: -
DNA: TGTGCCAGCGGAGCGAATGGGATTCGAGAGACCCAGTACTTC
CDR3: CASGANGIRETQYF

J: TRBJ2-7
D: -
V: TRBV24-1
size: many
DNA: TGTGCCACCAGTGATCCGGGTAGAGGGCGCCACGAGCAGTACTTC
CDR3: CATSDPGRGRHEQYF

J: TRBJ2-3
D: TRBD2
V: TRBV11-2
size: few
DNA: TGTGCCAGCAGTTCCCCGGGACTAGCGGGAGTGAATACGCAGTATTTT
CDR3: CASSSPGLAGVNTQYF

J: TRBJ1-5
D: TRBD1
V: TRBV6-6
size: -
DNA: TGTGCCAGCAGAACAGGGGATCAGCCCCATCACTTT
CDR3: CASRTGDQPHHF

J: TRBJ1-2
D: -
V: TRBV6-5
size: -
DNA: TGTCCCAGCGGTCAGAAAGGCAGGTCGGGAGGCTACACCTTC
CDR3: CPSGQKGRSGGYTF

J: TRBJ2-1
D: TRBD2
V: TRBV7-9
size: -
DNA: TGTGCCAGCAGCCCGCCGGGACTAGCGGGACTCGAGCAGTTCTTC
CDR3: CASSPPGLAGLEQFF

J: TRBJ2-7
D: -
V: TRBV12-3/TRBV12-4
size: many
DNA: TGTGCCAGCAGTTTAAATGGTTACGAGCAGTACTTC
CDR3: CASSLNGYEQYF

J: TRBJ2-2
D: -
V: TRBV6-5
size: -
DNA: TGTGTCAGCAGTTATGGGGGTCTTTCAGGGGAGCTGTTTTTT
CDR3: CVSSYGGLSGELFF

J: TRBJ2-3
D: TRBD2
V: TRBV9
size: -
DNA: TGTGCCAGCAGCTTTTTAGCGGGACTGGGAGATACGCAGTATTTT
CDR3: CASSFLAGLGDTQYF

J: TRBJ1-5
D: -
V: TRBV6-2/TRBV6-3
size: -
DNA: TGTGCCAGCACAGACATCCTTAATCAGTCCCAGCATTTT
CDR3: CASTDILNQSQHF

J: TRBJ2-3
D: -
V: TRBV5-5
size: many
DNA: TGTGCCAGCAGCTTGGCGGGCACAGATACGCAGTATTTT
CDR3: CASSLAGTDTQYF

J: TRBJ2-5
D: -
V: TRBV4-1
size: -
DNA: TGCGCCAGCAGCCTAAGTGGAGGGTACCAAGGGACCCAATACTTC
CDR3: CASSLSGGYQGTQYF

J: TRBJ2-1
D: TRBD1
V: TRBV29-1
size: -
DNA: TGCAGCGTCGTCGGGACAGGGGGCAATGAGCAGTTCTTC
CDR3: CSVVGTGGNEQFF

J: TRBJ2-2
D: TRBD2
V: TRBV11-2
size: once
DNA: TGTGCCAACAGCTTAGTTCCAGCGGGAGTAGGCGGGGAGCTATTTTTT
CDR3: CANSLVPAGVGGELFF

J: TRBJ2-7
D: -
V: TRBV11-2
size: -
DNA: TGTGCCACCAGTTTAGAATCCGGGATCTCTGGCGAGCAGTACTTC
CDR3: CATSLESGISGEQYF

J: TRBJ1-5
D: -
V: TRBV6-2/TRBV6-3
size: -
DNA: TGTGCCAGCACTTATCGAGGGAGTAGCAATCAGCCCCAGCATTTT
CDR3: CASTYRGSSNQPQHF

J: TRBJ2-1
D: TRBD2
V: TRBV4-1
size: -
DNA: TGCGCCAGCAGCCATAGCGACACTAGCGGGAGCTACAATGAGCAGTCCTTC
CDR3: CASSHSDTSGSYNEQSF

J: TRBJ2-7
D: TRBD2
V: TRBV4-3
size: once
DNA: TGCGCCAGCAGCCAAAAGGGGACCACCAGCGCACTAGCGAACGAGCTGTACTTC
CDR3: CASSQKGTTSALANELYF

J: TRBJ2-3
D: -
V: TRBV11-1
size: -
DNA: TGTGCCAGCAGTCGCACCCCCTCGGACGGCTGGACTAACACAGATACGCAGTATTTT
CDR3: CASSRTPSDGWTNTDTQYF

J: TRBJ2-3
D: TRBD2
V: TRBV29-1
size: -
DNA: TGCAGCTTTGAAGGGTTAGCGGGAGCAGATACGCAGTATTTT
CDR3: CSFEGLAGADTQYF